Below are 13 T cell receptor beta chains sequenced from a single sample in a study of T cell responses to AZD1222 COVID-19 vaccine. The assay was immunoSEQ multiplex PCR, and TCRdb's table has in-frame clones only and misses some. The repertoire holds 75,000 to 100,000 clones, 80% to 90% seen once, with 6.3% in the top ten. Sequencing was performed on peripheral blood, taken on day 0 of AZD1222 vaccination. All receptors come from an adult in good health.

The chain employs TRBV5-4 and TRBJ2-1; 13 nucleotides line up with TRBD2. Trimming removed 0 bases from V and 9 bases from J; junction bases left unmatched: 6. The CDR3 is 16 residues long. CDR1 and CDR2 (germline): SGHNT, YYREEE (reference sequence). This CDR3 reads CASSLDGLAGVREQFF. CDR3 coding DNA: TGTGCCAGCAGCTTGGATGGACTAGCGGGAGTTCGTGAGCAGTTCTTC.

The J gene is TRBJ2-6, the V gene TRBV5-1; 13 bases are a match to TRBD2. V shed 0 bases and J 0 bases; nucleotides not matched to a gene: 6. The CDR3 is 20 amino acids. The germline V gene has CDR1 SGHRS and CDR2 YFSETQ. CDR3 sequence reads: CASSLGLAGGTLSGANVLTF. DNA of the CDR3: TGCGCCAGCAGCTTGGGACTAGCGGGGGGAACCCTCTCTGGGGCCAACGTCCTGACTTTC.

The CDR3 DNA is TGTGCCATCAGGCCCGACAACACCAATTCACCCCTCCACTTT. As protein: CAIRPDNTNSPLHF. The rearrangement uses TRBV10-3 and TRBJ1-6; D remains ambiguous. The CDR3 runs to 14 residues. Per germline, CDR1 ENHRY and CDR2 SYGVKD. V gave up 6 bases and J gave up 7 bases, with 13 bases separating them.

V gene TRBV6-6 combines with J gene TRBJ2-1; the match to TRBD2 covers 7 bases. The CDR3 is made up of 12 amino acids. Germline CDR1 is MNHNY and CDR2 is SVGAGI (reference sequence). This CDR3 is CAGGSYYNEQFF. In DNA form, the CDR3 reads TGTGCGGGGGGGAGTTACTACAATGAGCAGTTCTTC.

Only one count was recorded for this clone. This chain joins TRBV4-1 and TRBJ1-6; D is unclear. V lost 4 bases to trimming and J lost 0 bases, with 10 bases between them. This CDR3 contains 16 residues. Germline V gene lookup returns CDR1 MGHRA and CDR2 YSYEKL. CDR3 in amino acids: CASSPTEGSYNSPLHF. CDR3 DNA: TGCGCCAGCAGCCCGACTGAAGGCTCCTATAATTCACCCCTCCACTTT.

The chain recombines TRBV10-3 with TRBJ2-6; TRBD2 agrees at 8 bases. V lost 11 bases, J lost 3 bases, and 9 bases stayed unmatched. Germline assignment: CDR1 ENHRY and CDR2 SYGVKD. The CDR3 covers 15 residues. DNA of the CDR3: TGTGCCGCCACGGGGGGGGCCGGTGGGGCCAACGTCCTGACTTTC. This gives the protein CAATGGAGGANVLTF.

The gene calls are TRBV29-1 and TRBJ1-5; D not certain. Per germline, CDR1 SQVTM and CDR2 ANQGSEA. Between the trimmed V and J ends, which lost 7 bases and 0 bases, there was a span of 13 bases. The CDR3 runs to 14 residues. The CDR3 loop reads CSAQTSNSNQPQHF. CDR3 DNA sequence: TGCAGCGCCCAGACCTCAAATAGCAATCAGCCCCAGCATTTT.

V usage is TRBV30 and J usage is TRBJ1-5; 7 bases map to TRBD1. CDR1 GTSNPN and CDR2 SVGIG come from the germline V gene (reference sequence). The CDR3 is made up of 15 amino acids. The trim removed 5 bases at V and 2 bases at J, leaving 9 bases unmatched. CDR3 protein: CAWGPRGRGNQPQHF. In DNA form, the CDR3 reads TGTGCCTGGGGCCCGAGGGGGCGAGGCAATCAGCCCCAGCATTTT.

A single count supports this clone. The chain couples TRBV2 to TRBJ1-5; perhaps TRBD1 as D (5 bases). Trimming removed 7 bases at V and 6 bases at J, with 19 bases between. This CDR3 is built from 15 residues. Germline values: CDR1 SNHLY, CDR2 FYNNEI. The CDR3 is CASTGKEGLSQPQHF. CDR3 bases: TGTGCCAGCACTGGAAAGGAGGGACTCAGTCAGCCCCAGCATTTT.

This CDR3 is CASSQYNSDEQFF. The CDR3 DNA is TGTGCCAGCAGCCAATATAATAGTGATGAGCAGTTCTTC. The V call is TRBV3-1 (or the pseudogene TRBV3-2), the J call TRBJ2-1, with D uncertain. The length of the CDR3 is 13 residues. The ends were cut back, 2 bases at V and 8 bases at J, with 10 bases in the middle. Germline V gene sequence: CDR1 LGHDT, CDR2 YNNKEL (reference sequence).

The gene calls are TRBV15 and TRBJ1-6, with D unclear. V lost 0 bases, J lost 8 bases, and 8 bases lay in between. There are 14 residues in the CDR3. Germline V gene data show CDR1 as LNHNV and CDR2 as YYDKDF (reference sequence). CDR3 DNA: TGTGCCACCAGCAGAGATTACAAGGATTCACCCCTCCACTTT. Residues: CATSRDYKDSPLHF.

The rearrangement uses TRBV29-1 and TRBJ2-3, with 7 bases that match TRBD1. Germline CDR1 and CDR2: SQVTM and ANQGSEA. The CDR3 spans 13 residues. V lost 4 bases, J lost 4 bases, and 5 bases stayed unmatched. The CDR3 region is CSVGQGKSDTQYF. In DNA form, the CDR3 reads TGCAGCGTTGGACAGGGAAAGTCAGATACGCAGTATTTT.

DNA for the CDR3: TGTGCCAGCAGTAACCCAGGGGGCGCAGATACGCAGTATTTT. Its protein is CASSNPGGADTQYF. V gene TRBV6-5 combines with J gene TRBJ2-3, with 8 positions matching TRBD1. The CDR3 is 14 amino acids. V shed 5 bases and J 4 bases; nucleotides not matched to a gene: 5. Germline V gene lookup returns CDR1 MNHEY and CDR2 SVGAGI.